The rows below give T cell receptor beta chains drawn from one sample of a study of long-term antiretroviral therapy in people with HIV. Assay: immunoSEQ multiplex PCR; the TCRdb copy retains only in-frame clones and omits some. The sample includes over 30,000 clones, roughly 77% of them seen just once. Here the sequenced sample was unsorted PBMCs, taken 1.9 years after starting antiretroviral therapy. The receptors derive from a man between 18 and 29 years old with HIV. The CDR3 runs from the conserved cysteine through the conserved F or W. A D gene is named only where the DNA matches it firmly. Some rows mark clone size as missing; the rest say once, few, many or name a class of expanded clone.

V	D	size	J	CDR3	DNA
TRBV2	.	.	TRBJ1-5	CASSVGQPQHF	TGTGCCAGCAGTGTTGGTCAGCCCCAGCATTTT
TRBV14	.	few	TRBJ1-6	CASSQTTGGSGSPLHF	TGTGCCAGCAGCCAAACCACGGGGGGGTCAGGGTCACCCCTCCACTTT
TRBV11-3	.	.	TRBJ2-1	CASSLGGRRGLGEQFF	TGTGCCAGCAGCTTAGGTGGCAGGAGGGGACTGGGGGAGCAGTTCTTC
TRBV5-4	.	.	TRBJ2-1	CASSLAGNEQFF	TGTGCCAGCAGCTTGGCAGGAAATGAGCAGTTCTTC
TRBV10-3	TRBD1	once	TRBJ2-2	CAISPRDREAGELFF	TGTGCCATCAGCCCCCGGGACAGGGAAGCCGGGGAGCTGTTTTTT
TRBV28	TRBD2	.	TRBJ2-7	CATIGEGNSYYEQYF	TGTGCCACCATAGGGGAGGGGAACAGTTACTACGAGCAGTACTTC
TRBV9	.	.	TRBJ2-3	CASSVAGTRTDTQYF	TGTGCCAGCAGCGTAGCGGGTACGCGCACAGATACGCAGTATTTT
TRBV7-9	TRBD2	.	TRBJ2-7	CASSPRLAVYEQYF	TGTGCCAGCAGCCCCCGACTAGCGGTATACGAGCAGTACTTC
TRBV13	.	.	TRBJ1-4	CASSSHVGDEKLFF	TGTGCCAGCAGCTCCCACGTAGGGGATGAAAAACTGTTTTTT
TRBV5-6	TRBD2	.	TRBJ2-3	CASSWGAVQRGFTDTQYF	TGTGCCAGCAGCTGGGGGGCAGTCCAGCGGGGGTTCACAGATACGCAGTATTTT
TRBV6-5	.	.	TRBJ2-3	CASRRSQSTDTQYF	TGTGCCAGCAGAAGATCACAGAGCACAGATACGCAGTATTTT
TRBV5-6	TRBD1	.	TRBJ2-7	CASSEAGTGGAYEQYF	TGTGCCAGCAGCGAGGCCGGGACAGGGGGCGCCTACGAGCAGTACTTC
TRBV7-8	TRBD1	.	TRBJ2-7	CASSSPTGNEQYF	TGTGCCAGCAGCTCCCCGACAGGGAATGAGCAGTACTTC
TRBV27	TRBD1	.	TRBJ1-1	CASSPRQGSSIVWTEAFF	TGTGCCAGCAGTCCTAGACAGGGGTCGTCGATAGTGTGGACTGAAGCTTTCTTT
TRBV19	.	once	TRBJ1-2	CASGGLGTASDGYTF	TGTGCCAGTGGCGGGCTGGGCACCGCATCCGATGGCTACACCTTC
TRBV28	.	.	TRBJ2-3	CASVLRDSTDTQYF	TGTGCCAGCGTTTTGCGGGACAGCACAGATACGCAGTATTTT
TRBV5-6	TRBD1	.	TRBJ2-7	CASSRMGQGAAEQYF	TGTGCCAGCAGCCGAATGGGACAGGGGGCGGCCGAGCAGTACTTC
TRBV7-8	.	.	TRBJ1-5	CASSLAPQQPQHF	TGTGCCAGCAGCTTAGCGCCCCAACAGCCCCAGCATTTT
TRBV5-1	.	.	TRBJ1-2	CASSLNTDYGYTF	TGCGCCAGCAGCTTGAATACAGACTATGGCTACACCTTC
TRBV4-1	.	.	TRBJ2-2	CASSQDGPGELFF	TGCGCCAGCAGCCAAGATGGCCCAGGGGAGCTGTTTTTT
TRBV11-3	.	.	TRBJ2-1	CASSPTGSYNEQFF	TGTGCCAGCAGCCCAACCGGGTCCTACAATGAGCAGTTCTTC
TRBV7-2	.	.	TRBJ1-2	CASSFGVNYGYTF	TGTGCCAGCAGCTTCGGGGTAAACTATGGCTACACCTTC
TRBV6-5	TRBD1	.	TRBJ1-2	CASRGDRFYGYTF	TGTGCCAGCAGGGGGGACAGGTTCTATGGCTACACCTTC
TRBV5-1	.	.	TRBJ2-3	CASSQTGDTDTQYF	TGCGCCAGCAGCCAGACAGGAGACACAGATACGCAGTATTTT
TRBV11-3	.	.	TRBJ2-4	CASSLGEGWANIQYF	TGTGCCAGCAGCTTAGGAGAGGGATGGGCAAACATTCAGTACTTC
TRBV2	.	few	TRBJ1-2	CASSLRDNYGYTF	TGTGCCAGCAGTCTCAGGGACAACTATGGCTACACCTTC
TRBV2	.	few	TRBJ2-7	CASSGAELGEQYF	TGTGCCAGCAGTGGGGCGGAGCTGGGCGAGCAGTACTTC
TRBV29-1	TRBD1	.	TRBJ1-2	CSVSRGTAGGYTF	TGCAGCGTCTCAAGGGGGACAGCGGGTGGCTACACCTTC
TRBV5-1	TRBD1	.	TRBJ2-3	CASHTGGGTDTQYF	TGCGCCAGTCACACAGGGGGAGGAACAGATACGCAGTATTTT
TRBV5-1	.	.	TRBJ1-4	CASSLELAGAEKLFF	TGCGCCAGCAGCTTAGAACTAGCCGGGGCTGAAAAACTGTTTTTT
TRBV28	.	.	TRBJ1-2	CASSPRDSYTF	TGTGCCAGCAGTCCCCGGGACAGCTACACCTTC
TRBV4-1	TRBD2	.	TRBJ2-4	CASSQSGGGKNIQYF	TGCGCCAGCAGCCAATCTGGGGGAGGGAAAAACATTCAGTACTTC
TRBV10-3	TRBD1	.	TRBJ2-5	CAISEGDRGRETQYF	TGTGCCATCAGTGAGGGGGACAGGGGGCGGGAGACCCAGTACTTC
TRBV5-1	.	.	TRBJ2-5	CASGLGVGETQYF	TGCGCCAGCGGTTTGGGGGTCGGGGAGACCCAGTACTTC
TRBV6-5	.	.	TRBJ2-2	CASSYWRNTGELFF	TGTGCCAGCAGTTACTGGAGAAACACCGGGGAGCTGTTTTTT
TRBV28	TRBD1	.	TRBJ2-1	CASSPLRDRDYNEQFF	TGTGCCAGCAGTCCGCTCCGGGACAGGGACTACAATGAGCAGTTCTTC
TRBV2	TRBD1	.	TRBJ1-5	CATRQGTFSNQPQHF	TGTGCCACGCGACAGGGGACCTTCAGCAATCAGCCCCAGCATTTT
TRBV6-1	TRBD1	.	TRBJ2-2	CASSRTGELAGELFF	TGTGCCAGCAGTCGGACAGGGGAGTTGGCCGGGGAGCTGTTTTTT
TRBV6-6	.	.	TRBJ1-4	CASSSPTEAREKLFF	TGTGCCAGCAGTTCACCTACCGAGGCCCGGGAAAAACTGTTTTTT
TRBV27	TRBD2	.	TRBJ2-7	CASSNLRVAGISYEQYF	TGTGCCAGCAGTAACCTTAGGGTAGCGGGTATTTCCTACGAGCAGTACTTC
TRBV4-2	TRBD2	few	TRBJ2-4	CASRGGGIGIQYF	TGTGCCAGCAGGGGGGGAGGGATTGGCATTCAGTACTTC
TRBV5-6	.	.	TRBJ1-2	CASSPVPGGSNYGYTF	TGTGCCAGCAGCCCTGTACCGGGGGGCAGTAACTATGGCTACACCTTC
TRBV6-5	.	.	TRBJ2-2	CASSQVTGFLFF	TGTGCCAGCAGCCAAGTTACGGGGTTCCTGTTTTTT
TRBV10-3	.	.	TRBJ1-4	CATMDSAVEKLFF	TGTGCCACGATGGACAGCGCGGTGGAAAAACTGTTTTTT
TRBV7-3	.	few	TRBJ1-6	CASSQNGQYSPLHF	TGTGCCAGCAGCCAGAATGGGCAGTACTCACCCCTCCACTTT
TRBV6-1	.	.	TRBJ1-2	CASTQPDSYGYTF	TGTGCCAGCACACAACCGGACAGCTATGGCTACACCTTC